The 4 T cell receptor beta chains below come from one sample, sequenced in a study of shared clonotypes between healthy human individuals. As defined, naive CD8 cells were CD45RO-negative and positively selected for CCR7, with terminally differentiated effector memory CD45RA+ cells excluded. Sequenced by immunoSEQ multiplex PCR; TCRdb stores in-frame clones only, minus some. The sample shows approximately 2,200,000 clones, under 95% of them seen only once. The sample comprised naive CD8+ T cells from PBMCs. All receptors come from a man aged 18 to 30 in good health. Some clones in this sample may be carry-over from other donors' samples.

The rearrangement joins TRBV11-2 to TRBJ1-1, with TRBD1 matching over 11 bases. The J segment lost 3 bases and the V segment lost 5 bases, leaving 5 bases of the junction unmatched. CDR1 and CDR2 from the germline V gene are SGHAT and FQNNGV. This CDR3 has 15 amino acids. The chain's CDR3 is CASSEWDRGYTEAFF. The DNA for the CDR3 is TGTGCCAGCAGCGAATGGGACAGGGGGTACACTGAAGCTTTCTTT.

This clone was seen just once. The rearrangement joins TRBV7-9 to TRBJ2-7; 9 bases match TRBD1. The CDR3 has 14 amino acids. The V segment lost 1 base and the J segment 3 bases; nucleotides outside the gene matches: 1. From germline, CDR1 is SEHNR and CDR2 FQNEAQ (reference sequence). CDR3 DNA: TGTGCCAGCAGCTTAGGGGACAGGGTCTACGAGCAGTACTTC. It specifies CASSLGDRVYEQYF.

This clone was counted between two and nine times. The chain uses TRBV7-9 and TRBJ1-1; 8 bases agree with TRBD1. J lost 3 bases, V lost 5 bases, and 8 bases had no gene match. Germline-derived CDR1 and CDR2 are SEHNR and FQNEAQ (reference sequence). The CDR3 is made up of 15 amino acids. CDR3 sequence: CASSNTQGADTEAFF. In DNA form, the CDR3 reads TGTGCCAGCAGCAACACCCAGGGGGCTGACACTGAAGCTTTCTTT. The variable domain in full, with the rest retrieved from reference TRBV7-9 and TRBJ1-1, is DTGVSQNPRHKITKRGQNVTFRCDPISEHNRLYWYRQTLGQGPEFLTYFQNEAQLEKSRLLSDRFSAERPKGSFSTLEIQRTEQGDSAMYLCASSNTQGADTEAFFGQGTRLTVV.

The DNA for the CDR3 is TGCGCCACCCAGGTACTAGCGGGAGATGAGCAGTACTTC. Translating gives CATQVLAGDEQYF. The rearrangement joins TRBV10-1 to TRBJ2-7; TRBD2 aligns across 11 bases. Looked up from germline, CDR1 is WNHNN and CDR2 is SYGVQD (reference sequence). The V segment lost 10 bases and the J segment 7 bases; nucleotides outside the gene matches: 9. This CDR3 contains 13 residues.